Sequencing of this TCR beta chain was carried out in a study of T cell responses to AZD1222 COVID-19 vaccine. This clone was seen once. TCRdb keeps only in-frame clones here, not all; method: immunoSEQ multiplex PCR. The profile shows some 160,000 clones, under 95% of them singletons. The sequences come from peripheral blood, collected on day 0 of AZD1222 vaccination. This TCR derives from an adult in good health.

This chain's CDR3 is CASSLVPTNTEAFF. CDR3 in DNA: TGTGCCAGCAGCCTGGTCCCGACGAACACTGAAGCTTTCTTT. The V gene is TRBV7-2, the J gene TRBJ1-1; D is ambiguous. V dropped 5 bases and J dropped 1 base, with 11 bases sitting between them. Germline CDR1 is SGHTA and CDR2 is FQGNSA. CDR3 length: 14 amino acids.